The rows below give T cell receptor beta chains drawn from one sample of a study of CD8+CD57+ T cells in acquired aplastic anemia. MiXCR, run by TCRdb on the reads, gives a single entry per CDR3 protein. The sample lists under 350,000 distinct CDR3 sequences, roughly three fifths occurring once. The sequencing sample was made of sorted CD4+, CD8+, or CD8+CD57+ T cells (not recorded which) from PBMCs. Receptors originate from a human donor with severe aplastic anemia or a healthy control (not recorded which). The CDR3 runs from the conserved cysteine through the conserved F or W. D genes are given only for firm matches.

j_gene,d_gene,v_gene,CDR3aa
TRBJ2-3,.,TRBV7-2,CASSGYFSTDTQYF
TRBJ2-3,.,TRBV20-1,CSASSLGLQGDTQYF
TRBJ2-5,TRBD2,TRBV2,CASSKGLAGGGETQYF
TRBJ2-5,TRBD2,TRBV9,CASSATSGLETQYF
TRBJ2-7,.,TRBV7-3,CASSSSSGELYF
TRBJ1-2,.,TRBV15,CATSILLAYGYTF
TRBJ2-1,TRBD1,TRBV29-1,CSVVWDHRDRGKVEQFF
TRBJ2-2,TRBD2,TRBV2,CASKLTGTSGGDGELFF
TRBJ1-2,.,TRBV19,CASSVVWQESGYTF
TRBJ1-2,.,TRBV19,CASSLARGLYGYTF
TRBJ2-1,TRBD2,TRBV10-3,CASSEGTSGSNEQFF
TRBJ2-7,.,TRBV2,CASSEAIYEQYF
TRBJ2-2,.,TRBV2,CASGVEGGGTGELFF
TRBJ1-5,TRBD1,TRBV12-3/TRBV12-4,CASRLTSGTGSNQPQHF
TRBJ1-5,.,TRBV20-1,CSAYDSNQPQHF
TRBJ1-1,TRBD1,TRBV7-9,CASSLQGAVRDTEAFF
TRBJ1-6,.,TRBV7-8,CASIILPGHNSPLHF
TRBJ1-4,TRBD1,TRBV7-8,CASSLDRAVEKLFF
TRBJ2-7,.,TRBV7-7,CARVGRAMGSYEQYF